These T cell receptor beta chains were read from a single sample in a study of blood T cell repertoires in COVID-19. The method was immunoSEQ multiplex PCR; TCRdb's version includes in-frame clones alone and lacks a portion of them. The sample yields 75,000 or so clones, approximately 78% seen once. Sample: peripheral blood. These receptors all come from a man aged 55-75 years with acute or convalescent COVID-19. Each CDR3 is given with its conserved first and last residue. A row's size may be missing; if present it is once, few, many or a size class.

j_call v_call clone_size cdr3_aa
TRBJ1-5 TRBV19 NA CASSIRNQPQHF
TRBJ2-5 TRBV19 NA CASSYGQGGETQYF
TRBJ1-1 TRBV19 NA CASQIGDRGIAEAFF
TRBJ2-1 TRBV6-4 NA CASKIIRGSYNEQFF
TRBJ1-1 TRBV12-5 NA CASGWGQGLPEAFF
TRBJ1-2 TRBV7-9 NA CASSPGQGFGYTF
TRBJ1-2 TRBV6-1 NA CASSELGTRGYTF
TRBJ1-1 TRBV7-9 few CASSQQGVRTEAFF
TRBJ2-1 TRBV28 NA CASSYFRGINEQFF
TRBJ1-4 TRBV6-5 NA CASKETGIEKLFF
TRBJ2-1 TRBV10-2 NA CASSYSGGPPEQFF
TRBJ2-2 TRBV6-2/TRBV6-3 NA CASSYSRPGGNTGELFF
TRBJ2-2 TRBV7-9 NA CATTSPSSGTTGELFF
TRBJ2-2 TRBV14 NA CASSPVLNTGELFF
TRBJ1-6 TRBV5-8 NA CASSFEASPLHF
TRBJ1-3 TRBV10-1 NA CASGSGQSSGNTIYF
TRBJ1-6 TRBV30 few CAWRFGQGNSPLHF
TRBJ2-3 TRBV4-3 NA CASGQGQGRADTQYF
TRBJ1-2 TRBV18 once CASSPLGQGLYGYTF
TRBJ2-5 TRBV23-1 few CASSQFIGIQETQYF
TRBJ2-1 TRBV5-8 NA CASSFGDRGNNEQFF
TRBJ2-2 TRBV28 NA CASTTSWAVGELFF
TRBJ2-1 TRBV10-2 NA CASSAREGFGEQFF
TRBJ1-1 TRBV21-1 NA CASSSPRLGRLNTEAFF
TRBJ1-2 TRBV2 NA CASSEEGAAYGYTF
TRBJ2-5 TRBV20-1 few CSGDRGETQYF
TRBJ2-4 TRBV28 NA CASSHQQGAKNIQYF
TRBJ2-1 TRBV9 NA CASSVGGRVDNEQFF
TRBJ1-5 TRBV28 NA CASSFLGQGDNQPQHF
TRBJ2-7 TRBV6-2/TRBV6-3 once CASSYLRGAYEQYF
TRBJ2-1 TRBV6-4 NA CASSEYSSSYNEQFF